The TCR beta chain described here comes from a study of graft-versus-host responses after intestinal transplantation. Study details: Recipients received multivisceral, liver-intestinal, or isolated intestinal transplants.

Whole-study results and caveats: Allografts from individuals with graft-donor T cell macrochimerism displayed high graft-versus-host to host-versus-graft clonal ratios. The highest levels of circulating GvH clones went along with early declines in HvG clones after transplant.

Regarding this clone: Its target is unknown.

Germline CDR1 SQVTM, CDR2 ANQGSEA. Trimming cost V 3 bases and J 2 bases, with 14 bases left between them. This CDR3 has 15 residues. TCRdb's table, derived via immunoSEQ multiplex PCR, lists solely in-frame clones and lacks some. Here the sample spans over 70,000 clones, around 87% being singletons. Sequences were derived from unstimulated CD8+ T cells sorted from spleen or lymph node cells, sampled before transplant. The TCR sequence derives from a human donor who was the organ donor for an intestinal transplant. This rearrangement joins TRBV29-1 to TRBJ2-1; D is possibly TRBD2 (6 bases). The CDR3 DNA sequence: TGCAGCGTTGATGGGGGGAACCTTCCCTACAATGAGCAGTTCTTC. Residues: CSVDGGNLPYNEQFF.